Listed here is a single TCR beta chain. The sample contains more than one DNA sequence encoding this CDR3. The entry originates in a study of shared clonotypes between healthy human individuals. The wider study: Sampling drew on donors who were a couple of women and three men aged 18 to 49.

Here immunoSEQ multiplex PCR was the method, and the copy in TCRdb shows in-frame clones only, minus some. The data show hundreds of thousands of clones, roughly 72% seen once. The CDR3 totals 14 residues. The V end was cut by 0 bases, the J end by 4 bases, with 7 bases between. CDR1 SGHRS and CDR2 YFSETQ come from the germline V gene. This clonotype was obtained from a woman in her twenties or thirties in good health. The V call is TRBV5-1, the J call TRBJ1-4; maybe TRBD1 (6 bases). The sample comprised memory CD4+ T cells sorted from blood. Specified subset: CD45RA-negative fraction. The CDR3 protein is CASSLEQGNEKLFF. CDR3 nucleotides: TGCGCCAGCAGCTTGGAACAGGGTAATGAAAAACTGTTTTTT.